A selection of T cell receptor beta chains follows, all from one sample in a study of blood T cells in healthy people across ages. Each CDR3 protein gets one entry after TCRdb re-called the 5' RACE reads with MiXCR. The sample includes about 1.6 million distinct CDR3 sequences, almost 35% of them seen just once. The source material was blood. These receptors all come from a woman in her 30s in good health. Both conserved end residues are part of each CDR3. The D gene is left open where the match is weak. Not all rows give a size; the values are once, few, many and, for expanded clones, a class.

d_call	j_call	clone_size	v_call	cdr3_nt	cdr3_aa
-	TRBJ2-2	-	TRBV6-5	TGTGCCAGCACTCCGGTGCCGAACACCGGGGAGCTGTTTTTT	CASTPVPNTGELFF
-	TRBJ2-1	-	TRBV2	TGTGCCAGCAGTTTGGGGGAGCGGCGCCTAGACATGGATGAGCAGTTCTTC	CASSLGERRLDMDEQFF
-	TRBJ2-5	-	TRBV3-1	TGTGCCAGCAGGGAAAACCAAGTAGCTAGCGAACAAGAGACCCAGTACTTC	CASRENQVASEQETQYF
-	TRBJ2-7	few	TRBV20-1	TGCAGTGCTAGTTCGAGGGACAAATCCTACGAGCAGTACTTC	CSASSRDKSYEQYF
-	TRBJ1-5	-	TRBV6-1	TGTGCCAGCAGTGCCACGACGGGGGCGTCGGGTCAGCCCCAGCATTTT	CASSATTGASGQPQHF
TRBD2	TRBJ2-7	-	TRBV20-1	TGCAGTGCTGAGACGGCTAGCGGGAGCTACGAGCAGTACTTC	CSAETASGSYEQYF
-	TRBJ2-7	-	TRBV27	TGTGCCAGCAGTTCCCAACCGGCATACCCCTACGAGCAGTACTTC	CASSSQPAYPYEQYF
-	TRBJ2-5	-	TRBV2	TGTGCCAGCTCCAAAAGGCGGGGACCGGGGGATGAGCAGTACTTC	CASSKRRGPGDEQYF
TRBD1	TRBJ2-7	-	TRBV7-6	TGTGCCAGCAGCTTAGCTTACAGGGGGCCGCCCTACGAGCAGTACTTC	CASSLAYRGPPYEQYF
-	TRBJ2-1	-	TRBV20-1	TGCAGTGCTAGGGGCGCCGTCTATGAGCAGTTCTTC	CSARGAVYEQFF
-	TRBJ2-7	-	TRBV20-1	TGCAGGGCACAGGCCCCTGGGGAGCAGTACTTC	CRAQAPGEQYF
TRBD1	TRBJ1-1	-	TRBV25-1	TGTGCCACCATGGGACAGGGCGGCACTGAAGCTTTCTTT	CATMGQGGTEAFF
-	TRBJ1-1	-	TRBV7-9	TGTGCCAGCAGCTTAGGGTACAGGTTAACGGACACTGAAGCTTTCTTT	CASSLGYRLTDTEAFF
TRBD1	TRBJ1-2	many	TRBV9	TGTGCCAGCAGCGTAGCCGACAGGGTGGACTATGGCTACACCTTC	CASSVADRVDYGYTF